The present T cell receptor beta chain was sequenced within a study of blood T cell repertoires in COVID-19. There are 15 residues in the CDR3. V was cut by 1 base and J by 1 base, with 8 bases left in between. Looked up from germline, CDR1 is LNHDA and CDR2 is SQIVND (reference sequence). Produced via immunoSEQ multiplex PCR; TCRdb's table is partial and in-frame only. The data contain around 250,000 clones, 70% to 85% of them singletons. The sample comprised peripheral blood. This receptor was identified in a woman of 80 years or more with acute or convalescent COVID-19. The chain joins TRBV19 to TRBJ2-1; a weak D match, TRBD2 (5 bases). CDR3 amino acids: CASSIASGSYNEQFF. In DNA form, the CDR3 reads TGTGCCAGTAGTATAGCTTCGGGGTCCTACAATGAGCAGTTCTTC.